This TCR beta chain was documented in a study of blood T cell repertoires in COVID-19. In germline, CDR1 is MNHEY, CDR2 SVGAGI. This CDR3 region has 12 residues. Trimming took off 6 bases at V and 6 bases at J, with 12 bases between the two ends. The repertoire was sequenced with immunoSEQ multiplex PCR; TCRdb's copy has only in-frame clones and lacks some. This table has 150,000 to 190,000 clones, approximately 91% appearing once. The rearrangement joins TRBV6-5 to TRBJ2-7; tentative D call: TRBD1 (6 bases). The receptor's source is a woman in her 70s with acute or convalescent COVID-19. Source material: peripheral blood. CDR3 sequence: CASRRTVAEQYV. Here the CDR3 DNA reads TGTGCCAGCAGAAGGACAGTCGCCGAGCAGTACGTC.